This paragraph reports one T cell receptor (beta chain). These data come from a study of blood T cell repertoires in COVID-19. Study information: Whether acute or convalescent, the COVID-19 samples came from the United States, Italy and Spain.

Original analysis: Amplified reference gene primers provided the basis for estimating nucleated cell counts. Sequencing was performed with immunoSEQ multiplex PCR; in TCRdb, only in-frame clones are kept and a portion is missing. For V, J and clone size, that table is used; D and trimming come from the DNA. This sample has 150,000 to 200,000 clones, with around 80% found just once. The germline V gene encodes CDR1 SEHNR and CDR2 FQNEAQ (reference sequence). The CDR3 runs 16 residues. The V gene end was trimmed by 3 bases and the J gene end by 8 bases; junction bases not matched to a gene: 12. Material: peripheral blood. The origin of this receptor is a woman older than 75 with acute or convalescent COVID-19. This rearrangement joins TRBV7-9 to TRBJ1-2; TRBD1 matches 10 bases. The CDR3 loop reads CASSFRQGAHIGGYTF. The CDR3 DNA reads TGTGCCAGCAGCTTTAGACAGGGGGCCCACATAGGAGGCTACACCTTC.